These 19 T cell receptor beta chains were all obtained from the same sample, sequenced in a study of cytomegalovirus exposure and HLA in healthy donors. Primers included in the PCR were 60 Vbeta and 13 Jbeta primers. The method was immunoSEQ multiplex PCR; TCRdb's version includes in-frame clones alone and lacks a portion of them. In total, the table holds 130,000 or so clones. Source material: PBMCs. Receptors were obtained from a woman aged 40 to 50 in good health and CMV-seronegative.

The chain recombines TRBV4-3 with TRBJ1-5, with TRBD1 matching over 8 bases. Germline values: CDR1 LGHNA, CDR2 YSLEER. This CDR3 is built from 15 residues. Unmatched junction bases numbered 3, after V lost 0 bases and J lost 5 bases. The chain's CDR3 is CASSQDQGAHQPQHF. The CDR3 region has the DNA TGCGCCAGCAGCCAAGACCAGGGGGCTCATCAGCCCCAGCATTTT.

This chain links TRBV6-4 with TRBJ2-3, with D possibly TRBD1 on 6 matching bases. Germline-derived CDR1 and CDR2 are MRHNA and SNTAGT. Trimming took 3 bases from V and 4 from J, leaving 8 bases between them. The CDR3 sequence is 13 residues long. This CDR3 reads CASSEQGADTQYF. The CDR3 DNA sequence: TGTGCCAGCAGTGAACAGGGCGCAGATACGCAGTATTTT.

This chain joins TRBV18 and TRBJ1-5; D call uncertain. The CDR3 has 15 amino acids. Germline CDR1 is KGHSH and CDR2 is LQKENI. Trimming cost V 2 bases and J 4 bases, with 12 bases left between them. CDR3 in amino acids: CASSPGELTNQPQHF. The CDR3 DNA reads TGTGCCAGCTCACCAGGGGAGTTAACAAATCAGCCCCAGCATTTT. The entire variable domain, with the rest obtained from reference TRBV18 and TRBJ1-5, is as follows: NAGVMQNPRHLVRRRGQEARLRCSPMKGHSHVYWYRQLPEEGLKFMVYLQKENIIDESGMPKERFSAEFPKEGPSILRIQQVVRGDSAAYFCASSPGELTNQPQHFGDGTRLSIL.

V usage is TRBV28 and J usage is TRBJ2-5; no reliable D call. The germline V and J ends were trimmed by 6 bases and 1 base, with 9 bases remaining between them. CDR1 is MDHEN, CDR2 SYDVKM, per germline. The CDR3 is 13 amino acids. The CDR3 bases are TGTGCCAGCAGGAGGTTTGGCCAAGAGACCCAGTACTTC. Protein product: CASRRFGQETQYF.

This chain connects TRBV7-2 to TRBJ2-7; 9 bases fit TRBD1. Germline V lookup: CDR1 SGHTA, CDR2 FQGNSA. This CDR3 comprises 15 residues. V lost 7 bases, J lost 6 bases, and 13 bases stayed unmatched. CDR3 region: CASTSPRTGASEQYF. CDR3 bases: TGTGCCAGCACCTCACCGAGGACAGGGGCTAGCGAGCAGTACTTC.

The genes are TRBV5-1 and TRBJ1-2; D is ambiguous. This CDR3 is built from 15 residues. V dropped 0 bases and J dropped 4 bases, with 13 bases sitting between them. CDR1 is SGHRS and CDR2 is YFSETQ in the germline V gene. DNA for the CDR3: TGCGCCAGCAGCTTGGCCGGCGGGGTAGGCTATGGCTACACCTTC. This gives the protein CASSLAGGVGYGYTF.

The V call is TRBV5-1, the J call TRBJ2-7; 9 bases are shared with TRBD1. CDR1 is SGHRS and CDR2 is YFSETQ in the germline V gene. The junction had 6 bases not matched to a gene; V was cut back by 7 bases and J by 7 bases. The CDR3 has 12 residues. CDR3 bases: TGCGCCAGCGGCTGGGGACAGGGTGAGCAGTACTTC. It is translated as CASGWGQGEQYF.

The rearrangement links TRBV5-4 to TRBJ2-2; D is undetermined. The length of the CDR3 is 15 residues. The germline CDR1 and CDR2 sequences are SGHNT and YYREEE (reference sequence). V gave up 0 bases and J gave up 2 bases, with 8 bases separating them. As DNA, the CDR3 is TGTGCCAGCAGCTTGGAGGCGGCTAACACCGGGGAGCTGTTTTTT. This gives the protein CASSLEAANTGELFF.

About this clone: One end of the junction varies from germline; a read error may be responsible. The chain has TRBV29-1 and TRBJ2-6; D call uncertain. CDR1 is SQVTM and CDR2 is ANQGSEA in the germline V gene. The CDR3 loop spans 13 amino acids. The CDR3 coding sequence is TGCGGCGTGCCTGAGGCCGGGGCCAACGTCCTGACTTTC. It encodes CGVPEAGANVLTF.

The CDR3 DNA is TGTGCCATCAGTGATCAGACAGGGGTACAGCCCCAGCATTTT. Translation: CAISDQTGVQPQHF. This rearrangement joins TRBV10-3 to TRBJ1-5, with 8 bases matching TRBD1. The germline V gene encodes CDR1 ENHRY and CDR2 SYGVKD. The CDR3 sequence is 14 residues long. V lost 3 bases, J lost 7 bases, and 5 bases stayed unmatched.

This chain joins TRBV10-3 and TRBJ1-6; 9 bases fit TRBD1. The CDR3 spans 16 residues. Germline CDR1 reads ENHRY; CDR2 reads SYGVKD. Trimming removed 6 bases from V and 8 bases from J; junction bases left unmatched: 11. CDR3 sequence (DNA): TGTGCCATCAGCTCAATGGGGGGACAGGGAGATTCACCCCTCCACTTT. This gives the protein CAISSMGGQGDSPLHF.

This rearrangement joins TRBV5-4 to TRBJ1-3, with D perhaps matching TRBD1 (5 bases). Trimming cost V 2 bases and J 7 bases, with 16 bases left between them. Germline CDR1 and CDR2: SGHNT and YYREEE (reference sequence). This CDR3 has 15 residues. The CDR3 nucleotides read TGTGCCAGCAGCTTTGGGACTCCGGGAGGGAACACCATATATTTT. Its translation is CASSFGTPGGNTIYF.

The chain has TRBV9 and TRBJ2-2; 9 bases fit TRBD1. This CDR3 has 15 amino acids. V lost 8 bases and J lost 0; bases outside the gene matches: 5. Germline lookup yields CDR1 SGDLS and CDR2 YYNGEE. The CDR3 DNA reads TGTGCCAGTACGGACAGGGGCGCGAACACCGGGGAGCTGTTTTTT. Protein: CASTDRGANTGELFF.

The chain is built from TRBV7-8 and TRBJ1-6, with a possible D match to TRBD1 (6 bases). Trimming took 8 bases from V and 7 from J, leaving 18 bases between them. Per germline, CDR1 SGHVS and CDR2 FQNEAQ. This CDR3 comprises 15 residues. CDR3 nucleotide sequence: TGTGCCAGCCGAACCGGTGACAGGTACAATTCACCCCTCCACTTT. It is translated as CASRTGDRYNSPLHF.

The chain has TRBV7-8 and TRBJ2-1, with D unresolved. CDR3 size: 13 residues. V was cut by 3 bases and J by 2 bases, with 5 bases left in between. Germline CDR1 and CDR2: SGHVS and FQNEAQ. CDR3 sequence reads: CASSFGAYNEQFF. Here the CDR3 DNA reads TGTGCCAGCAGCTTCGGAGCCTACAATGAGCAGTTCTTC. Full variable domain (outside the CDR3, taken from reference TRBV7-8 and TRBJ2-1): GAGVSQSPRYKVAKRGQDVALRCDPISGHVSLFWYQQALGQGPEFLTYFQNEAQLDKSGLPSDRFFAERPEGSVSTLKIQRTQQEDSAVYLCASSFGAYNEQFFGPGTRLTVL.

The chain joins TRBV11-3 to TRBJ2-2; 8 bases map to TRBD1. The germline gives CDR1 SGHNT, CDR2 YENEEA. The CDR3 sequence is 17 residues long. V gave up 3 bases and J gave up 3 bases; unmatched junction bases: 9. The CDR3 coding sequence is TGTGCCAGCAGCTTCGGGATAAGGGACAGGCACACCGGGGAGCTGTTTTTT. Translating gives CASSFGIRDRHTGELFF.

This chain links TRBV5-1 with TRBJ1-4, with D hard to call. The CDR3 is made up of 15 amino acids. V was pared by 4 bases and J by 4 bases, with 14 bases between. Germline CDR1 SGHRS, CDR2 YFSETQ. The CDR3 protein is CASSPMMEGNEKLFF. CDR3 bases: TGCGCCAGCAGCCCGATGATGGAGGGTAATGAAAAACTGTTTTTT.

The CDR3 spells CASRTFGRAHEQFF. DNA for the CDR3: TGTGCCAGTAGAACGTTCGGCAGGGCCCATGAGCAGTTCTTC. J is TRBJ2-1 and V is TRBV19, with D possibly being TRBD1 (5 bases). This CDR3 has 14 residues. In germline, CDR1 is LNHDA, CDR2 SQIVND (reference sequence). The V end lost 6 bases, the J end lost 8 bases, and 17 bases lay between the germline ends.

The chain carries TRBV5-4 and TRBJ2-7; TRBD1 matches 9 bases. This CDR3 region has 14 residues. Unmatched junction bases numbered 4, after V lost 0 bases and J lost 6 bases. Per germline, CDR1 SGHNT and CDR2 YYREEE (reference sequence). This CDR3 reads CASSLEGTGSEQYV. The CDR3, as DNA: TGTGCCAGCAGCTTGGAAGGGACAGGGAGCGAGCAGTACGTC.